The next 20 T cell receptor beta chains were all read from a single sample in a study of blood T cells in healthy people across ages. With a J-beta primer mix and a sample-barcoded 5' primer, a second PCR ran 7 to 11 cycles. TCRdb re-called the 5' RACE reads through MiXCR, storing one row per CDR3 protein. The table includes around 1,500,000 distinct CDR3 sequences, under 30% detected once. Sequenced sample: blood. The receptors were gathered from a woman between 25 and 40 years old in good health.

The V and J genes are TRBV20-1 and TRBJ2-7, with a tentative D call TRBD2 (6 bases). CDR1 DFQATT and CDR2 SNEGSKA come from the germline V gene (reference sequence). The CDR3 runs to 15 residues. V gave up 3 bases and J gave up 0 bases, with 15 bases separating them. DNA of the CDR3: TGCAGTGCTAGCTGGGTCGGACTAAGCTCCTACGAGCAGTACTTC. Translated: CSASWVGLSSYEQYF.

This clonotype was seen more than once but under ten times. The chain's CDR3 is CASSVEGLAANEQFF. CDR3 coding DNA: TGTGCCAGCAGCGTAGAGGGACTAGCGGCCAATGAGCAGTTCTTC. The chain carries TRBV9 and TRBJ2-1; 11 bases map to TRBD2. The CDR3 contains 15 residues. Germline loops: CDR1 SGDLS, CDR2 YYNGEE. V lost 0 bases, J lost 6 bases, and 2 bases stayed unmatched.

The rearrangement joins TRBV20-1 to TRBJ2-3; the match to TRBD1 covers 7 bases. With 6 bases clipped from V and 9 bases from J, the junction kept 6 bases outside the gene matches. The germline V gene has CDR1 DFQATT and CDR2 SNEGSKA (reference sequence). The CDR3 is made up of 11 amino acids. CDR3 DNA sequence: TGCAGTGCCCCTAAGACAGGGACGCAGTATTTT. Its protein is CSAPKTGTQYF.

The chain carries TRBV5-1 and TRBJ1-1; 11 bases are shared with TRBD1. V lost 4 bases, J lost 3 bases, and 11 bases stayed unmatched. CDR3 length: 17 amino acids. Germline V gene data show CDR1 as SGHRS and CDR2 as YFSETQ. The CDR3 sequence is CASSRTGGSGSDTEAFF. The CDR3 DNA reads TGCGCCAGCAGCAGGACAGGGGGCTCGGGGTCGGACACTGAAGCTTTCTTT.

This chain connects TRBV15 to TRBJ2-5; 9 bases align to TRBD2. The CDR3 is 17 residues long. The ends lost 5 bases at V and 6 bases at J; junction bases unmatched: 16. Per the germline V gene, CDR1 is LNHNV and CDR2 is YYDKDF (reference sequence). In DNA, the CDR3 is TGTGCCACCAGCTCCCGAGGGAGGCTAGCGGGGCTGAAGACCCAGTACTTC. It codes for CATSSRGRLAGLKTQYF.

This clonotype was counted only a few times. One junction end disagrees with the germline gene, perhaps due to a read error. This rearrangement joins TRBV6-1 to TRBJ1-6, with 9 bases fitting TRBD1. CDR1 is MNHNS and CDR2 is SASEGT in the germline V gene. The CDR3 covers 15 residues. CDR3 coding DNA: TGCGCCAGCAGTGAGCTGGACAGGGGAAATTCACCCCTCCACTTT. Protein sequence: CASSELDRGNSPLHF.

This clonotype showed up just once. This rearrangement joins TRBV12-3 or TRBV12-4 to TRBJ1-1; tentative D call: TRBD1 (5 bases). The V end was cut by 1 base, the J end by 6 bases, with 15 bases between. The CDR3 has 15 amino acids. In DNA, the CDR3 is TGTGCCAGCAGTTTAGTTTTCGGGGGAGCCGCTGAAGCTTTCTTT. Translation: CASSLVFGGAAEAFF.

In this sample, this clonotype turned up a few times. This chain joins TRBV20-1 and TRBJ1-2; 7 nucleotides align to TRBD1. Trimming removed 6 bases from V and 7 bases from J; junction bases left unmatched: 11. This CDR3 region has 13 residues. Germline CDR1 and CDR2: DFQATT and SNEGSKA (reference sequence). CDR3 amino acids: CSARDSGIGGYTF. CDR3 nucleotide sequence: TGCAGTGCCCGGGACAGTGGTATTGGTGGCTACACCTTC.

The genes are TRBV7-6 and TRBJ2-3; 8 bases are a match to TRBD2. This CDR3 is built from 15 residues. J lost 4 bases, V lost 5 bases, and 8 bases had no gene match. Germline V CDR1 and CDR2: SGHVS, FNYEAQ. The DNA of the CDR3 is TGTGCCAGCAGCCCCTCGGGACTAGGGCCAGATACGCAGTATTTT. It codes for CASSPSGLGPDTQYF.

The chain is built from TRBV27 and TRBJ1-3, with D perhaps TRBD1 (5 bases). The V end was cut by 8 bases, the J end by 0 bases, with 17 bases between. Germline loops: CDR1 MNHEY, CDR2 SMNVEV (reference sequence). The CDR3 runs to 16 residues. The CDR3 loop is CASSPTRGNSGNTIYF. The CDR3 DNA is TGTGCCAGCTCTCCAACGAGGGGAAACTCTGGAAACACCATATATTTT.

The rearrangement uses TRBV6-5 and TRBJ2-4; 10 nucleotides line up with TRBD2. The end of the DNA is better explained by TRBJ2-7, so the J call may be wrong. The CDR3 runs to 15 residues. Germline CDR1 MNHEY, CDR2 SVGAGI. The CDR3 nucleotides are TGTGCCAGCAGTACTTCTAGCGGGAGCTCCTACGAGCAGTACGTC. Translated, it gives CASSTSSGSSYEQYV.

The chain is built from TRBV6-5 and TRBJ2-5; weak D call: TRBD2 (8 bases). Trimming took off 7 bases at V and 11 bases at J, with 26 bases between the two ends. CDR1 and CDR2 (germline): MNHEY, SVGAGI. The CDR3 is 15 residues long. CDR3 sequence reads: CASTGGGRYRWEQYF. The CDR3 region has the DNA TGTGCCAGCACGGGAGGGGGCCGGTACAGGTGGGAGCAGTACTTC.

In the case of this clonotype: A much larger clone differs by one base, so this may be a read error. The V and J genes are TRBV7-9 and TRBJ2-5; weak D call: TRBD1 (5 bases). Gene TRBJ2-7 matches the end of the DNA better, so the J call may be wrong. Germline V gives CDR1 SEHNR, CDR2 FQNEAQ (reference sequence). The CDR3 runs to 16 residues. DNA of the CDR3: TGTTCCAGCAGCCCAGAGACCGGACAATTCCTCTACGAGCAGTACTTC. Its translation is CSSSPETGQFLYEQYF.

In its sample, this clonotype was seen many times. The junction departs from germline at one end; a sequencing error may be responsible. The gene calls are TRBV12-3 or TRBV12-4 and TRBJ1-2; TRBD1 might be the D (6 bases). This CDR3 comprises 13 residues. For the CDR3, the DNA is TGCGCCAGCAGCTTGAGACAGGACTATGGCTACACCTTC. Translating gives CASSLRQDYGYTF.

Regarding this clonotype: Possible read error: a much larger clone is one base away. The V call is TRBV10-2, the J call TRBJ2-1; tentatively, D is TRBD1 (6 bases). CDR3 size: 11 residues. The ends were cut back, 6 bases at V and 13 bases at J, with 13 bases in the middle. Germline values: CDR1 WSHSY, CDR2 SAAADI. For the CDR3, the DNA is TGCGCCAGCAGAGGGGGAAAGACCCAGTTCTTC. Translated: CASRGGKTQFF.

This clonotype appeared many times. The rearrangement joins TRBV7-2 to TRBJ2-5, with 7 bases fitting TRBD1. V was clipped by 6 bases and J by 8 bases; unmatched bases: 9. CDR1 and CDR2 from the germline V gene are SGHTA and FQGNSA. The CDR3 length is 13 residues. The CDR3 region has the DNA TGTGCCAGCAGTGTGGGGACAGTCGGTACCCAGTACTTC. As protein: CASSVGTVGTQYF. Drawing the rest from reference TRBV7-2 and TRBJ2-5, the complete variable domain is GAGVSQSPSNKVTEKGKDVELRCDPISGHTALYWYRQSLGQGLEFLIYFQGNSAPDKSGLPSDRFSAERTGGSVSTLTIQRTQQEDSAVYLCASSVGTVGTQYFGPGTRLLVL.

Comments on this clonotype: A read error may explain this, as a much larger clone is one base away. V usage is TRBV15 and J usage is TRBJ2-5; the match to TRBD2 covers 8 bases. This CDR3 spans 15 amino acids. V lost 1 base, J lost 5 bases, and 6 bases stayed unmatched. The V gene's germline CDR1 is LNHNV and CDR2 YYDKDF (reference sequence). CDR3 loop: CATSRGPSGWETQYF. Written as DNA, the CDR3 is TGTGCCACCAGCAGAGGGCCTAGCGGGTGGGAGACCCAGTACTTC.

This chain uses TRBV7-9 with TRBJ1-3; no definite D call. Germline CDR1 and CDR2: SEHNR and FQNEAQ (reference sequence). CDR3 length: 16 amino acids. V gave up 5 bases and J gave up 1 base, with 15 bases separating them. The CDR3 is CASSLIGPESGNTIYF. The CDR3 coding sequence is TGTGCCAGCAGCCTTATCGGGCCTGAATCTGGAAACACCATATATTTT.

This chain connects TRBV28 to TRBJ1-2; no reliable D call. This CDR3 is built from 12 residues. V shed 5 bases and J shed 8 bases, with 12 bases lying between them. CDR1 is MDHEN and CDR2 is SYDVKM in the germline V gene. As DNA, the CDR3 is TGTGCCAGCAGTGGACGGACGGCCGGCTACACCTTC. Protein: CASSGRTAGYTF.

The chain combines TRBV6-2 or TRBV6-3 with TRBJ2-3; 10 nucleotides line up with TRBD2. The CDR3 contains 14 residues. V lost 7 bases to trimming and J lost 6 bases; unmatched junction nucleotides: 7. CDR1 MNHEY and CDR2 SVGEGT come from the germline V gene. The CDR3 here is CASTLAGASDTQYF. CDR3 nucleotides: TGTGCCAGCACTCTAGCGGGGGCTTCGGATACGCAGTATTTT.